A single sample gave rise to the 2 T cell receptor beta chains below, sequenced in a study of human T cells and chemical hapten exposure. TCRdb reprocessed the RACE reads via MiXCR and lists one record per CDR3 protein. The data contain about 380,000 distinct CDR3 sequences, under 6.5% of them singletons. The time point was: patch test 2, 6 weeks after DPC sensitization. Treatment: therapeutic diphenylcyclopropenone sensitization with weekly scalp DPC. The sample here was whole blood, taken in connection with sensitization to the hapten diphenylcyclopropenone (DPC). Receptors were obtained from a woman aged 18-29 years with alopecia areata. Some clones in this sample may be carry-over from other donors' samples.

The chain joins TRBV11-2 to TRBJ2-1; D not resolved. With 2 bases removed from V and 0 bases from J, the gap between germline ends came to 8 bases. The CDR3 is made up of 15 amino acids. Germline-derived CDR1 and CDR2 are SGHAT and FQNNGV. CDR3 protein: CASSLRTDSYNEQFF. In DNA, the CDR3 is TGTGCCAGCAGCTTAAGAACAGACTCCTACAATGAGCAGTTCTTC.

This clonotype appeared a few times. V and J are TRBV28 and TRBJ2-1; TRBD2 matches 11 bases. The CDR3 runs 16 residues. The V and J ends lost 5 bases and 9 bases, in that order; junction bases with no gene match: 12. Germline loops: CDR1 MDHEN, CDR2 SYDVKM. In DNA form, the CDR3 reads TGTGCCAGCAGTCAGCTAGCGGGGGGCCATAACGGTGAGCAGTTCTTC. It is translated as CASSQLAGGHNGEQFF.